Listed here is a single TCR beta chain. Its recognized antigen is unknown. No quality values exist for individual bases; no much larger clone is one base distant. The data derive from a study of technical replicates of blood from several donors (dated by TCRdb to 2016 to 2017). The library was made by the immunoSEQ multiplex PCR assay. Held by TCRdb, this immuneACCESS table contains in-frame sequences only and omits some clones. Under half of the omission traces to an unresolved V gene where checked; the cause of the rest is unknown. In this sample the table shows approximately 81,000 clones, roughly four fifths of which occur a single time. The ten most abundant clones make up nearly 4% of the sample. The sequenced sample consisted of PBMCs. This sequence was found in a human donor in good health. Some clones in this sample may be carry-over from other donors' samples.

The sequenced DNA is TGTGCCAGCAGGGGCCCGAACACCGGGGAGCTGTTTTTT. The encoded protein is CASRGPNTGELFF. The rearrangement combines TRBV7-6 with TRBJ2-2; confidence is insufficient to name the D gene. According to the germline V gene, CDR1 reads SGHVS and CDR2 reads FNYEAQ. The CDR3 starts with the cysteine, ends with the phenylalanine, and has 13 residues. Here the CDR3 DNA is all that survives: 39 bases in frame from base 1. Trimming costs V 6 bases and J 0 bases, and their ends lie 5 bases apart.